The 11 T cell receptor beta chains reported below all come from one sample, sequenced in a study of cytomegalovirus exposure and HLA in healthy donors. PCR employed 60 Vbeta and 13 Jbeta primers. The assay was immunoSEQ multiplex PCR, and TCRdb's table has in-frame clones only and misses some. This sample yields approximately 97,000 clones, of which 55% to 80% are seen a single time; over 3% belongs to the top ten. Input material: PBMCs. Receptors originate from a middle-aged man in good health and CMV-seronegative.

The V gene is TRBV21-1, the J gene TRBJ1-1; the table calls TRBD1, which could not be checked here. TRBV21-1 counts as a pseudogene. CDR3 length: 14 amino acids. This chain's CDR3 is CASRDRGFDTEAFF. The CDR3 bases are TGTGCCAGCAGGGACAGGGGGTTCGACACTGAAGCTTTCTTT.

V gene TRBV7-9 combines with J gene TRBJ2-5, with D possibly matching TRBD2 (6 bases). This CDR3 region has 14 residues. Trimming left V 5 bases short and J 2 bases short, with 12 bases between. Germline assignment: CDR1 SEHNR and CDR2 FQNEAQ (reference sequence). The CDR3 DNA sequence: TGTGCCAGCAGCCCCACCGGGACTCAAGAGACCCAGTACTTC. It yields the protein CASSPTGTQETQYF.

The chain carries TRBV5-1 and TRBJ2-5, with TRBD2 identical over 11 bases. From germline, CDR1 is SGHRS and CDR2 YFSETQ. The CDR3 is 14 amino acids. The trim removed 1 base at V and 4 bases at J, leaving 0 bases unmatched. The CDR3 DNA is TGCGCCAGCAGCTTGACTAGCGGGGGAGAGACCCAGTACTTC. As protein: CASSLTSGGETQYF.

The J gene is TRBJ2-7, the V gene TRBV4-2; D not certain. Germline V gene lookup returns CDR1 LGHNA and CDR2 YNFKEQ. Trimming pared 2 bases from V and 4 bases from J, leaving 9 bases between. The CDR3 length is 13 residues. CDR3 region: CASSQRVLYEQYF. CDR3 bases: TGTGCCAGCAGCCAACGGGTGCTTTACGAGCAGTACTTC.

The DNA of the CDR3 is TGTGCCAGCAGTTTAACAGGGGCCTACTATGGCTACACCTTC. Protein: CASSLTGAYYGYTF. The genes are TRBV27 and TRBJ1-2; 7 bases line up with TRBD1. CDR3 length equals 14 residues. J lost 3 bases, V lost 2 bases, and 3 bases had no gene match. Germline V gene sequence: CDR1 MNHEY, CDR2 SMNVEV (reference sequence).

The genes are TRBV7-9 and TRBJ2-7; the D gene is possibly TRBD1 (7 bases). Germline assignment: CDR1 SEHNR and CDR2 FQNEAQ (reference sequence). The V gene lost 5 bases and the J gene lost 3 bases, with 20 bases spanning the gap. The CDR3 runs 16 residues. The CDR3 here is CASSPTDREDYYEQYF. Here the CDR3 DNA reads TGTGCCAGCAGCCCTACTGACAGGGAGGACTACTACGAGCAGTACTTC.

The chain joins TRBV10-3 to TRBJ1-1; 7 nucleotides align to TRBD1. V lost 10 bases, J lost 1 base, and 15 bases stayed unmatched. Germline values: CDR1 ENHRY, CDR2 SYGVKD. The CDR3 runs to 16 residues. CDR3 sequence reads: CATTQMVTGSNTEAFF. For the CDR3, the DNA is TGTGCCACCACCCAAATGGTGACAGGGTCGAACACTGAAGCTTTCTTT.

The V call is TRBV6-1, the J call TRBJ2-5; 8 nucleotides line up with TRBD2. The CDR3 loop spans 17 amino acids. Looked up from germline, CDR1 is MNHNS and CDR2 is SASEGT. With 4 bases clipped from V and 4 bases from J, the junction kept 14 bases outside the gene matches. For the CDR3, the DNA is TGTGCCAGCAGTGTCAGTAAGCGGGGGAGGGTGGTAGAGACCCAGTACTTC. This sequence encodes CASSVSKRGRVVETQYF.

This chain links TRBV7-9 with TRBJ2-7, with 8 bases identical to TRBD1. The J segment lost 8 bases and the V segment lost 1 base, leaving 7 bases of the junction unmatched. This CDR3 spans 14 amino acids. The V gene's germline CDR1 is SEHNR and CDR2 FQNEAQ (reference sequence). As DNA, the CDR3 is TGTGCCAGCAGCTTAGAAATCTCAGGGGGCAAGCAGTACTTC. Translated, it gives CASSLEISGGKQYF.

The chain carries TRBV6-4 and TRBJ2-1, with 10 bases matching TRBD2. This CDR3 comprises 15 residues. Germline CDR1 MRHNA, CDR2 SNTAGT. V dropped 5 bases and J dropped 3; count of bases not matched to a gene: 4. The CDR3 is CASSRTSGRYNEQFF. As DNA, the CDR3 is TGTGCCAGCAGTCGGACTAGCGGACGCTACAATGAGCAGTTCTTC.

This chain links TRBV29-1 with TRBJ2-7, with 7 bases matching TRBD1. The CDR3 consists of 13 residues. Germline V CDR1 and CDR2: SQVTM, ANQGSEA. V dropped 3 bases and J dropped 0; count of bases not matched to a gene: 2. The CDR3 here is CSVEGDSSYEQYF. DNA of the CDR3: TGCAGCGTTGAGGGGGACAGCTCCTACGAGCAGTACTTC.